The 11 T cell receptor beta chains below were found in one sample sequenced in a study of blood T cell repertoires in COVID-19. Assay used: immunoSEQ multiplex PCR; TCRdb lists only in-frame clones, some missing. The data show approximately 200,000 clones, approximately 90% seen once. Sequencing input: peripheral blood. The source is a man aged 30 to 45 with COVID-19, enrolled during active disease.

The chain links TRBV15 to TRBJ1-1; the D gene is possibly TRBD1 (5 bases). Germline-derived CDR1 and CDR2 are LNHNV and YYDKDF (reference sequence). The length of the CDR3 is 13 residues. Trimming shortened V by 0 bases and J by 8 bases, and 10 bases separated the two germline ends. The CDR3 loop reads CATSRDMGREAFF. CDR3 sequence (DNA): TGTGCCACCAGCAGAGATATGGGGCGGGAAGCTTTCTTT.

In its sample, this clone was seen once. This rearrangement joins TRBV5-1 to TRBJ2-1, with D perhaps matching TRBD2 (5 bases). The ends were cut back, 2 bases at V and 5 bases at J, with 11 bases in the middle. CDR3 length: 14 residues. The V gene's germline CDR1 is SGHRS and CDR2 YFSETQ. The CDR3 spells CASSFAGPNNEQFF. The CDR3 region has the DNA TGCGCCAGCAGCTTCGCGGGTCCGAACAATGAGCAGTTCTTC.

Here the CDR3 DNA reads TGTGCCAGCAGCTTGGGGGGGACTGGCAATCAGCCCCAGCATTTT. Protein sequence: CASSLGGTGNQPQHF. The V and J genes are TRBV5-6 and TRBJ1-5; maybe TRBD1 (5 bases). Germline-derived CDR1 and CDR2 are SGHDT and YYEEEE. This CDR3 spans 15 amino acids. V lost 0 bases and J 2 bases, leaving 9 bases between the germline ends. Full variable domain (outside the CDR3, taken from reference TRBV5-6 and TRBJ1-5): DAGVTQSPTHLIKTRGQQVTLRCSPKSGHDTVSWYQQALGQGPQFIFQYYEEEERQRGNFPDRFSGHQFPNYSSELNVNALLLGDSALYLCASSLGGTGNQPQHFGDGTRLSIL.

The chain joins TRBV28 to TRBJ2-7; 11 nucleotides line up with TRBD2. The CDR3 loop spans 14 amino acids. Germline V gene lookup returns CDR1 MDHEN and CDR2 SYDVKM. Trimming took 3 bases from V and 7 from J; bases not matched to a gene: 5. The CDR3 nucleotides read TGTGCCAGCAGTTTTAGCGGGAGGGCCGGGGAGCAGTACTTC. This translates into CASSFSGRAGEQYF.

The J gene is TRBJ2-1, the V gene TRBV10-3; TRBD1 matches at 7 bases. The CDR3 sequence is 15 residues long. Germline V CDR1 and CDR2: ENHRY, SYGVKD. Trimming cost V 3 bases and J 4 bases; bases outside gene matches: 6. The CDR3 DNA follows: TGTGCCATCAGTGAAGGGACAGCAACTTACAATGAGCAGTTCTTC. It specifies CAISEGTATYNEQFF.

The chain joins TRBV5-6 to TRBJ1-2; D is undetermined. Germline V CDR1 and CDR2: SGHDT, YYEEEE. The V end was cut by 5 bases, the J end by 8 bases, with 16 bases between. This CDR3 is built from 13 residues. The DNA of the CDR3 is TGTGCCAGCAGTTCGTTCCCGGCGCGGGGCTACACCTTC. Encoded protein: CASSSFPARGYTF.

The table lists this clone with a count of one. This sequence joins TRBV19 and TRBJ2-1; tentative D call: TRBD2 (5 bases). The V gene lost 1 base and the J gene lost 4 bases, with 11 bases spanning the gap. CDR3 length: 15 residues. Germline assignment: CDR1 LNHDA and CDR2 SQIVND (reference sequence). This CDR3 reads CASSIASRGYNEQFF. CDR3 coding DNA: TGTGCCAGTAGTATAGCTTCCCGCGGGTACAATGAGCAGTTCTTC.

The chain recombines TRBV19 with TRBJ1-2, with 8 bases fitting TRBD1. The germline V gene encodes CDR1 LNHDA and CDR2 SQIVND (reference sequence). V lost 3 bases, J lost 1 base, and 7 bases stayed unmatched. The CDR3 runs 16 residues. The chain's CDR3 is CASSMASGQVNYGYTF. In DNA, the CDR3 is TGTGCCAGTAGTATGGCATCGGGACAGGTTAACTATGGCTACACCTTC.

The chain is built from TRBV19 and TRBJ1-1; TRBD1 is a possible D gene (5 bases). Germline V gene data show CDR1 as LNHDA and CDR2 as SQIVND (reference sequence). The CDR3 is 16 amino acids. V lost 5 bases and J 5 bases, leaving 21 bases between the germline ends. In DNA form, the CDR3 reads TGTGCCAGTAGTCTAAGGGACTCATACCGGGGGACTGAAGCTTTCTTT. Translated: CASSLRDSYRGTEAFF. Full variable domain (rest looked up from reference TRBV19 and TRBJ1-1): DGGITQSPKYLFRKEGQNVTLSCEQNLNHDAMYWYRQDPGQGLRLIYYSQIVNDFQKGDIAEGYSVSREKKESFPLTVTSAQKNPTAFYLCASSLRDSYRGTEAFFGQGTRLTVV.

V usage is TRBV2 and J usage is TRBJ2-3; 8 bases are a match to TRBD2. This CDR3 has 12 amino acids. The junction had 10 bases not matched to a gene; V was cut back by 6 bases and J by 14 bases. Germline V gene lookup returns CDR1 SNHLY and CDR2 FYNNEI. The DNA of the CDR3 is TGTGCCAGCAGACAGACTAGCGCCTCGCGGTATTTT. Encoded protein: CASRQTSASRYF.

CDR3 in amino acids: CASSEAGAGDYNSPLHF. In DNA, the CDR3 is TGTGCCAGCAGTGAAGCGGGGGCAGGGGATTATAATTCACCCCTCCACTTT. The rearrangement links TRBV6-1 to TRBJ1-6; D may be TRBD1 (6 bases). The CDR3 covers 17 residues. The germline CDR1 and CDR2 sequences are MNHNS and SASEGT. V was trimmed by 0 bases and J by 4 bases, leaving 13 bases between them.